A selection of T cell receptor beta chains follows, all from one sample in a study of blood T cell repertoires in COVID-19. The table came from immunoSEQ multiplex PCR; TCRdb's copy has only in-frame clones and leaves some out. The table shows 310,000 or so clones, with roughly 90% occurring only once. The specimen sequenced was peripheral blood. These receptors all stem from a woman aged 45 to 65 with active or convalescent COVID-19. CDR3s include the opening cysteine and the closing phenylalanine or tryptophan. D genes are given only for firm matches. Only some rows state a clone size, as once, few, many or a class for expanded clones.

CDR3: CASSLAVRRREQFF; DNA: TGTGCCAGCAGTTTAGCGGTCCGTCGCCGAGAGCAGTTCTTC; V: TRBV2; size: .; J: TRBJ2-1; D: .
CDR3: CASSVLAALSYNEQFF; DNA: TGTGCCAGCAGCGTATTAGCGGCACTCTCCTACAATGAGCAGTTCTTC; V: TRBV9; size: .; J: TRBJ2-1; D: .
CDR3: CASSFPGTSGRNEQFF; DNA: TGTGCCAGCAGTTTCCCCGGGACTAGCGGGAGGAATGAGCAGTTCTTC; V: TRBV6-2/TRBV6-3; size: .; J: TRBJ2-1; D: TRBD2
CDR3: CASSQESFVSGRAVSTYNEQFF; DNA: TGTGCCAGCAGCCAAGAAAGTTTTGTCAGCGGGAGGGCCGTCAGTACATACAATGAGCAGTTCTTC; V: TRBV14; size: .; J: TRBJ2-1; D: TRBD2
CDR3: CASSQSSPVGHEQYF; DNA: TGTGCCAGCAGCCAATCCAGCCCGGTGGGCCACGAGCAGTACTTC; V: TRBV6-5; size: .; J: TRBJ2-7; D: .
CDR3: CASSQEIAGASYNEQFF; DNA: TGCGCCAGCAGCCAAGAAATAGCGGGGGCCTCCTACAATGAGCAGTTCTTC; V: TRBV4-3; size: once; J: TRBJ2-1; D: TRBD2
CDR3: CSVASAIHGYTF; DNA: TGCAGCGTTGCTAGTGCCATACATGGCTACACCTTC; V: TRBV29-1; size: once; J: TRBJ1-2; D: .
CDR3: CSVEQSGTPYEQYF; DNA: TGCAGCGTTGAACAGAGCGGGACACCTTACGAGCAGTACTTC; V: TRBV29-1; size: .; J: TRBJ2-7; D: .
CDR3: CASSQDMFRVGGYTF; DNA: TGCGCCAGCAGCCAAGATATGTTCCGGGTAGGTGGCTACACCTTC; V: TRBV4-3; size: .; J: TRBJ1-2; D: .
CDR3: CASSLEGARGYTF; DNA: TGTGCCAGCAGCTTGGAGGGGGCGCGTGGCTACACCTTC; V: TRBV7-6; size: .; J: TRBJ1-2; D: TRBD1
CDR3: CATSDPRGTADTQYF; DNA: TGTGCCACCAGTGATCCCCGGGGAACAGCAGATACGCAGTATTTT; V: TRBV24-1; size: .; J: TRBJ2-3; D: .
CDR3: CSVPDSGANVLTF; DNA: TGCAGCGTTCCAGACTCTGGGGCCAACGTCCTGACTTTC; V: TRBV29-1; size: .; J: TRBJ2-6; D: .
CDR3: CASSPSLNGRGLAPSGQDTDTQYF; DNA: TGTGCCAGCAGCCCATCCTTGAATGGGAGGGGACTAGCGCCTTCTGGGCAGGACACAGATACGCAGTATTTT; V: TRBV6-2/TRBV6-3; size: .; J: TRBJ2-3; D: TRBD2
CDR3: CAIKGGQLYNEQFF; DNA: TGTGCCATCAAGGGGGGACAGCTCTACAATGAGCAGTTCTTC; V: TRBV10-3; size: .; J: TRBJ2-1; D: .
CDR3: CASRSGTGAPPQHF; DNA: TGTGCCAGCAGATCCGGGACAGGGGCACCGCCCCAGCATTTT; V: TRBV28; size: .; J: TRBJ1-5; D: TRBD1